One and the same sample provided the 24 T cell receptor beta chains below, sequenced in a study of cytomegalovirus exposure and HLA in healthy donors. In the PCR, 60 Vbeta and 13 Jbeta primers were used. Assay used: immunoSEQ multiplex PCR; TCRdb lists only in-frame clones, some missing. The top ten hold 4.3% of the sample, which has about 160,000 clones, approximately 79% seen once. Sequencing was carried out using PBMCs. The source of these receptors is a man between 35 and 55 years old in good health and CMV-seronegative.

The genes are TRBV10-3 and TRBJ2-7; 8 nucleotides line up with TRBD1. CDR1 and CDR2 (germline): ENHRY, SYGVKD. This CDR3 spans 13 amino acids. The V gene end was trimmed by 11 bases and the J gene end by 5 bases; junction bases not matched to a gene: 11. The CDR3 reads CAVDRGLGDEQYF. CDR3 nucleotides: TGTGCCGTCGACAGGGGATTGGGGGACGAGCAGTACTTC.

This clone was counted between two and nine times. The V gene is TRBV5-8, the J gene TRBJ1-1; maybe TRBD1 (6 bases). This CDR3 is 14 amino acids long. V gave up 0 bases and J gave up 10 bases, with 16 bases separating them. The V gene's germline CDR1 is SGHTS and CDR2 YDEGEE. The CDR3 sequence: CASSLVVRGGTAFF. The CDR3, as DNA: TGTGCCAGCAGCTTGGTTGTAAGGGGGGGTACAGCTTTCTTT.

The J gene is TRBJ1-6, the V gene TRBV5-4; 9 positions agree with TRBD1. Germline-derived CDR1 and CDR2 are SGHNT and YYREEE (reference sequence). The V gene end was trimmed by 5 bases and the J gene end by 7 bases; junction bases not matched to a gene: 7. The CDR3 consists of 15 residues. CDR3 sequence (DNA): TGTGCCAGCAGTCTACAGGGGGCATACAATTCACCCCTCCACTTT. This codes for CASSLQGAYNSPLHF.

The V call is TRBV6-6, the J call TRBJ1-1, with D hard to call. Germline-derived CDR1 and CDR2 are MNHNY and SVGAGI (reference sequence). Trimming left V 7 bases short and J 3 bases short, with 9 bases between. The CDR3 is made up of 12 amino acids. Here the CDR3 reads CASTPGYTEAFF. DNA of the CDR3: TGTGCCAGCACCCCGGGGTACACTGAAGCTTTCTTT.

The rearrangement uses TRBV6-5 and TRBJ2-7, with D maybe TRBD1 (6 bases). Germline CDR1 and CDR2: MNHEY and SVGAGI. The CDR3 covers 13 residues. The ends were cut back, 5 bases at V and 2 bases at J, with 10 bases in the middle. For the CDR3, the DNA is TGTGCCAGCAGTATCGGACAGACCTACGAGCAGTACTTC. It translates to CASSIGQTYEQYF.

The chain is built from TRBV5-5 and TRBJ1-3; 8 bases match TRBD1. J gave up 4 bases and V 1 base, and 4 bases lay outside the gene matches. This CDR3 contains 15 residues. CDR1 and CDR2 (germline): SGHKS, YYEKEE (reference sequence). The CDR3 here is CASSLTGTGGNTIYF. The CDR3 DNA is TGTGCCAGCAGCTTGACCGGGACAGGAGGAAACACCATATATTTT.

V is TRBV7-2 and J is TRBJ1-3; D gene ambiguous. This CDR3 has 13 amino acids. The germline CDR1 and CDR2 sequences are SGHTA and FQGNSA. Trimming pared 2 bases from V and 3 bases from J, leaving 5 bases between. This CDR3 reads CASSLSDGNTIYF. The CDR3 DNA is TGTGCCAGCAGCTTATCAGATGGAAACACCATATATTTT.

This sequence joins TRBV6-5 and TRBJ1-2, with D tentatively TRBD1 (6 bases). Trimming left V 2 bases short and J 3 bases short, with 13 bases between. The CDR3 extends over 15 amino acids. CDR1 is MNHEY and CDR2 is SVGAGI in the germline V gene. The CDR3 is CASSYLNGTHYGYTF. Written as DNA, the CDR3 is TGTGCCAGCAGTTACCTAAACGGGACACACTATGGCTACACCTTC.

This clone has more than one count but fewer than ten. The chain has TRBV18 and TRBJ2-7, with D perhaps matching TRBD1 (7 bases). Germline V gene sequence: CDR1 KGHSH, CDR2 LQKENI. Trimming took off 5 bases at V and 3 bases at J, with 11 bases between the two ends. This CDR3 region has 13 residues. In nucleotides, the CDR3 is TGTGCCAGCTCAGCAGGGGGGATCTACGAGCAGTACTTC. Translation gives CASSAGGIYEQYF.

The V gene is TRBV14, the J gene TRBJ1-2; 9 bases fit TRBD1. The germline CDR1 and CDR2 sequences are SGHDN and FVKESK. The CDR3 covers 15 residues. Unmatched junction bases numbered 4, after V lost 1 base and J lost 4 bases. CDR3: CASSQVGTGSYGYTF. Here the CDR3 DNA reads TGTGCCAGCAGCCAAGTAGGGACAGGGAGCTATGGCTACACCTTC. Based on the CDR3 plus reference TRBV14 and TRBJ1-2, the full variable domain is EAGVTQFPSHSVIEKGQTVTLRCDPISGHDNLYWYRRVMGKEIKFLLHFVKESKQDESGMPNNRFLAERTGGTYSTLKVQPAELEDSGVYFCASSQVGTGSYGYTFGSGTRLTVV.

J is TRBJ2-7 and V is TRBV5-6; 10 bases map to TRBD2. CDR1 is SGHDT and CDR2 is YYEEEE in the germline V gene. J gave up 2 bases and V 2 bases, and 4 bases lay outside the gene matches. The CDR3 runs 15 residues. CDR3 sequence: CASSFTLAGAYEQYF. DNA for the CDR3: TGTGCCAGCAGCTTCACTCTAGCGGGGGCCTACGAGCAGTACTTC.

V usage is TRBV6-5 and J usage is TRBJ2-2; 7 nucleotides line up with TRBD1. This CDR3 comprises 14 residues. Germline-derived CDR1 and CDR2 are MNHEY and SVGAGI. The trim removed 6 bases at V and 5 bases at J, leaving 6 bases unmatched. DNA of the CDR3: TGTGCCAGCAGACGACAGGGCTGGACCGGGGAGCTGTTTTTT. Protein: CASRRQGWTGELFF.

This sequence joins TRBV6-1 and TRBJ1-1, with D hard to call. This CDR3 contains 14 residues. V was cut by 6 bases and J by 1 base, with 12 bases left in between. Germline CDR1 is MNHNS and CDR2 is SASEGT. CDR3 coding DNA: TGTGCCAGCAGCCTTAGAGGCGGGAACACTGAAGCTTTCTTT. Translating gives CASSLRGGNTEAFF.

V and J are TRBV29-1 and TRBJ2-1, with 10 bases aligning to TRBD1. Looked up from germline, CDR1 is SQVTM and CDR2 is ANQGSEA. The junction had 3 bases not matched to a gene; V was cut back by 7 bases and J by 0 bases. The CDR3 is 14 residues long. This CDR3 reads CSARTGGSYNEQFF. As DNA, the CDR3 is TGCAGCGCCAGGACAGGGGGCTCCTACAATGAGCAGTTCTTC.

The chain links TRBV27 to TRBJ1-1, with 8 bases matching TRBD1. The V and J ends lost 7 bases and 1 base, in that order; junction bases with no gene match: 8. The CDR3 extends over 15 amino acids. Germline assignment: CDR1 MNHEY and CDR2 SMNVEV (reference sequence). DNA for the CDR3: TGTGCCAGCAACCGACGACAGGGGACGAACACTGAAGCTTTCTTT. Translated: CASNRRQGTNTEAFF.

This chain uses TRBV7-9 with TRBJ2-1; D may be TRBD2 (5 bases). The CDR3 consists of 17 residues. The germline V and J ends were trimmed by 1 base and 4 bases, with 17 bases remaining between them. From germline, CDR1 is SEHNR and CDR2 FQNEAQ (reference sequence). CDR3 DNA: TGTGCCAGCAGCTTAGTTAAAGGGTTGAGGGTTTACAATGAGCAGTTCTTC. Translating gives CASSLVKGLRVYNEQFF.

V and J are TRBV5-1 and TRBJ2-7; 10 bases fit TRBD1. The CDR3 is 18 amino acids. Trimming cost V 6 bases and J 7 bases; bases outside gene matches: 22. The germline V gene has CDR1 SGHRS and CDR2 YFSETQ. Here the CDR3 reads CASTRVPTATGTGEEQYF. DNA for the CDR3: TGCGCCAGCACCCGGGTCCCTACCGCAACCGGGACAGGGGAAGAGCAGTACTTC.

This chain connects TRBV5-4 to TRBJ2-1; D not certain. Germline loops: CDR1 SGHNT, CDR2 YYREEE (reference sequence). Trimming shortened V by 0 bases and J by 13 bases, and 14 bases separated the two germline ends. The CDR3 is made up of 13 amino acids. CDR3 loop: CASSLVVGEEQFF. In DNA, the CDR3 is TGTGCCAGCAGCTTGGTAGTAGGAGAGGAACAGTTCTTC.

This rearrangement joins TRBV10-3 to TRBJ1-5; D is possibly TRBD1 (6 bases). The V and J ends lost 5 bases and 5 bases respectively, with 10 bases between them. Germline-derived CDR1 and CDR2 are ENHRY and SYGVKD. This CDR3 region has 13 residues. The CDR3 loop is CAISTRQDQPQHF. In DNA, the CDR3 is TGTGCCATCAGTACCAGACAGGATCAGCCCCAGCATTTT.

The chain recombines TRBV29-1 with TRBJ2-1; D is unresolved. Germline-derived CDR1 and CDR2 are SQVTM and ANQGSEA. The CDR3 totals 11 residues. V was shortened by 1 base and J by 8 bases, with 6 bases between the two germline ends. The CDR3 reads CSVEVVDEQFF. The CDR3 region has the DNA TGCAGCGTTGAAGTCGTTGATGAGCAGTTCTTC.

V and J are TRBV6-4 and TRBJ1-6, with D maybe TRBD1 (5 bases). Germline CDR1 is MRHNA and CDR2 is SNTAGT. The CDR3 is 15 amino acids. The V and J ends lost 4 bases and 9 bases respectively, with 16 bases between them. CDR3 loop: CASSAERGTGSPLHF. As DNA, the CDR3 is TGTGCCAGCAGTGCAGAAAGGGGAACAGGTTCACCCCTCCACTTT.

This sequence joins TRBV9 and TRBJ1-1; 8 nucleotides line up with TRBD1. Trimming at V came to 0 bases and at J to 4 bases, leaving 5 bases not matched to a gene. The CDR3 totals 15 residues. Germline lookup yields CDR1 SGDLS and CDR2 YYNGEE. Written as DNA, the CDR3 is TGTGCCAGCAGCGTAGAACCAGGGGGCTTCACTGAAGCTTTCTTT. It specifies CASSVEPGGFTEAFF.

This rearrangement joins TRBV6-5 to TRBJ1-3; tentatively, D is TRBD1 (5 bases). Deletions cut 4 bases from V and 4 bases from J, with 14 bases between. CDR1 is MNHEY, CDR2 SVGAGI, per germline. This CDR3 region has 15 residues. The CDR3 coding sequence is TGTGCCAGCAGTTCCCAGGGTGGGCCGGGAAACACCATATATTTT. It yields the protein CASSSQGGPGNTIYF.

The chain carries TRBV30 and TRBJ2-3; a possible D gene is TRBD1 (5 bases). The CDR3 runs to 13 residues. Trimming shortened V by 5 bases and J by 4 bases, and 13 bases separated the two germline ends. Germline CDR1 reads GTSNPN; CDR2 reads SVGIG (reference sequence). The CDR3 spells CAWGAGYPDTQYF. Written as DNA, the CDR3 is TGTGCCTGGGGGGCAGGGTATCCAGATACGCAGTATTTT.